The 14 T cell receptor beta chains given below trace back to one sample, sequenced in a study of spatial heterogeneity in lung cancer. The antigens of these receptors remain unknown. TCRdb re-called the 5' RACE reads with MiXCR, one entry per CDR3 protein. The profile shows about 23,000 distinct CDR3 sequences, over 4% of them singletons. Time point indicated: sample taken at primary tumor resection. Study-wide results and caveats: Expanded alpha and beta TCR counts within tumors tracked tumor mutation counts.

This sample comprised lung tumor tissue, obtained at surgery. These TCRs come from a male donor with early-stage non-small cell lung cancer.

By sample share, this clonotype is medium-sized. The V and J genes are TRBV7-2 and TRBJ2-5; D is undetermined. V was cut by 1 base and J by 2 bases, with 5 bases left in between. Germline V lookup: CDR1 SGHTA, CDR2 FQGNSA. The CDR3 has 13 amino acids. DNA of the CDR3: TGTGCCAGCAGCTTAGTACAGCAAGAGACCCAGTACTTC. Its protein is CASSLVQQETQYF. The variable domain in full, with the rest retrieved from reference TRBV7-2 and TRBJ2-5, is GAGVSQSPSNKVTEKGKDVELRCDPISGHTALYWYRQSLGQGLEFLIYFQGNSAPDKSGLPSDRFSAERTGGSVSTLTIQRTQQEDSAVYLCASSLVQQETQYFGPGTRLLVL.

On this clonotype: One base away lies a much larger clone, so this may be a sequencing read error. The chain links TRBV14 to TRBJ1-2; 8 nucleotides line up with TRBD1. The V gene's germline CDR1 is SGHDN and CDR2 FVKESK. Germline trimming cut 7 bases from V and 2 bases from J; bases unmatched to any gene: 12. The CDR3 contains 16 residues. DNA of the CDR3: TGTGCCAGCAACCATCCCGGACAGGGTTCGAACTATGGCTACACCTTC. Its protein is CASNHPGQGSNYGYTF.

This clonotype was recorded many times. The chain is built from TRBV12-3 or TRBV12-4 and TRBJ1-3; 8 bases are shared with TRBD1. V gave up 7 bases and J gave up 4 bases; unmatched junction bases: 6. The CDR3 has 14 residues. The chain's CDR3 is CASNPTGAGNTIYF. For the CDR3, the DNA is TGTGCCAGCAACCCGACAGGGGCAGGAAACACCATATATTTT.

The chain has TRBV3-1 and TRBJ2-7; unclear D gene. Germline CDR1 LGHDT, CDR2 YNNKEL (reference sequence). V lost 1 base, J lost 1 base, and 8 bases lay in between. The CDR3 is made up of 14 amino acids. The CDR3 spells CASSQVVGSYEQYF. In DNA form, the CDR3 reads TGTGCCAGCAGCCAAGTTGTGGGTTCCTACGAGCAGTACTTC.

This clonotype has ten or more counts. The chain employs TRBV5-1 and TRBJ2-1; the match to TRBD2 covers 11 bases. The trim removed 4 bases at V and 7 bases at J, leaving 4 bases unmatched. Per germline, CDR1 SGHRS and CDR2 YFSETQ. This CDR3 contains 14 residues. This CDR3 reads CASSLSGRENEQFF. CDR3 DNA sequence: TGCGCCAGCAGCCTTAGCGGGAGGGAGAATGAGCAGTTCTTC.

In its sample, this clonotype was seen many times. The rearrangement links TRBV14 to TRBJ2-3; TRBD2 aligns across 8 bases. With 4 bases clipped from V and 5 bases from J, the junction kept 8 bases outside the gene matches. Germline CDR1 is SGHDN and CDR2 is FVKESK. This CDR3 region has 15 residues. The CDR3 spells CASSPRRLAGDTQYF. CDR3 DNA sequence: TGTGCCAGCAGCCCCCGACGGCTAGCGGGAGATACGCAGTATTTT.

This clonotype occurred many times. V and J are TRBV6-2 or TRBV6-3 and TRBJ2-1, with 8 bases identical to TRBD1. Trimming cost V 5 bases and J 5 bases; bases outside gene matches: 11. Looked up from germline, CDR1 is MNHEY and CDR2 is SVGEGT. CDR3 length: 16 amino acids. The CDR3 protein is CASSQPTGGKDNEQFF. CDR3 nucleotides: TGTGCCAGCAGTCAACCAACAGGGGGGAAAGACAATGAGCAGTTCTTC.

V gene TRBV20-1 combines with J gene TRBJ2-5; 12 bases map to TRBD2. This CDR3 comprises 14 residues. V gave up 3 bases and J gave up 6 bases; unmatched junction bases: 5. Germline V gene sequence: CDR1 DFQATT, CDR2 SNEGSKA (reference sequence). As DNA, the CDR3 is TGCAGTGCTAGCTCTAGCGGGGGGGGACAGACCCAGTACTTC. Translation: CSASSSGGGQTQYF.

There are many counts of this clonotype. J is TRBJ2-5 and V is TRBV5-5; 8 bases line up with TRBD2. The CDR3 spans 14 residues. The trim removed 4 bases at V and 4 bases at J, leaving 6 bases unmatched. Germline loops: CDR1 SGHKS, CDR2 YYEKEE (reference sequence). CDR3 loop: CASSAPGGRETQYF. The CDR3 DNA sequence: TGTGCCAGCAGCGCTCCGGGAGGGCGAGAGACCCAGTACTTC. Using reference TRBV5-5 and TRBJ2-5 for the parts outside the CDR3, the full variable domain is DAGVTQSPTHLIKTRGQQVTLRCSPISGHKSVSWYQQVLGQGPQFIFQYYEKEERGRGNFPDRFSARQFPNYSSELNVNALLLGDSALYLCASSAPGGRETQYFGPGTRLLVL.

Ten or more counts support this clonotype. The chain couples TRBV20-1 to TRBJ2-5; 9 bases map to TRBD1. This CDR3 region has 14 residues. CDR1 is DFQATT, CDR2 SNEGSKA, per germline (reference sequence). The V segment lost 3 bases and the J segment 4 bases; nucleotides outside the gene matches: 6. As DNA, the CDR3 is TGCAGTGCTAGGCGGGACAGGGTAGGAGAGACCCAGTACTTC. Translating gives CSARRDRVGETQYF.

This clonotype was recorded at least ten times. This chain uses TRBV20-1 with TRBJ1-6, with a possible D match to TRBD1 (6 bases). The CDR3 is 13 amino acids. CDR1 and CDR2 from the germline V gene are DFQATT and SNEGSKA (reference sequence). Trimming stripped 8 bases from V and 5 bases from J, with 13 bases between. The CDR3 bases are TGCAGTCCCCAGGGGCAGAATAATTCACCCCTCCACTTT. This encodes CSPQGQNNSPLHF.

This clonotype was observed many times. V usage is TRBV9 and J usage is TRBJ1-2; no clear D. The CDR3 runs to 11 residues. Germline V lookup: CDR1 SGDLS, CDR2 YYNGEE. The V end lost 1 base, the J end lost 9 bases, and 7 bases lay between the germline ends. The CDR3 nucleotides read TGTGCCAGCAGCGTATCCGGGCGCTACACCTTC. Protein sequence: CASSVSGRYTF.

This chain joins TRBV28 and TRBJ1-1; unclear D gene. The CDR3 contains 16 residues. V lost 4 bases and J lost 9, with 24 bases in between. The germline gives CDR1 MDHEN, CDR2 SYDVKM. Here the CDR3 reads CASSSPSAGSIPKAFF. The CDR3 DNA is TGTGCCAGCAGTTCACCTTCCGCCGGGTCCATTCCTAAAGCTTTCTTT.

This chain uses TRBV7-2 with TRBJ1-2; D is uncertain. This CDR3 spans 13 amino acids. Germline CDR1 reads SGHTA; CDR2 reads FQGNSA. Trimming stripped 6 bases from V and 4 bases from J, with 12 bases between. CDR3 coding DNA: TGTGCCAGCAGTCCCGAAGTATCCTATGGCTACACCTTC. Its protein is CASSPEVSYGYTF.